This TCR beta chain originates from a study of shared clonotypes between healthy human individuals. V was cut by 2 bases and J by 6 bases, with 16 bases left in between. The CDR3 sequence is 15 residues long. Per germline, CDR1 KGHSH and CDR2 LQKENI. The donor population consisted of healthy HIV-negative adults with no recent acute infections or vaccinations. Here immunoSEQ multiplex PCR was the method, and the copy in TCRdb shows in-frame clones only, minus some. The table lists approximately 440,000 clones, 77% of them singletons. This TCR was sampled from a woman aged 40 to 55 in good health. Some clones in this sample may be carry-over from other donors' samples. The V gene is TRBV18, the J gene TRBJ1-1; no reliable D call. The sample was PBMCs. The CDR3 nucleotides read TGTGCCAGCTCACCAGGGGAACAGCGAGGCGCTGAAGCTTTCTTT. It yields the protein CASSPGEQRGAEAFF.